This T cell receptor (beta chain) was sequenced for a study of early T cells in non-severe SARS-CoV-2 infection. The sample holds a few counts of this clonotype. What it binds is not known. Study results and caveats: Comparison of clonotypes with VDJdb favored anti-spike CD8 responses while missing private and CD4 specificities.

Via MiXCR, TCRdb re-called the 5' RACE reads, giving one row per CDR3 protein. Of 38,000 or so distinct CDR3 sequences listed, 3.5% to 5% are singletons. Losses at the gene ends were 1 base for V and 2 bases for J; bases not matched to a gene: 3. CDR3 size: 16 residues. Germline V CDR1 and CDR2: SEHNR, FQNEAQ (reference sequence). This rearrangement joins TRBV7-9 to TRBJ2-5; 11 nucleotides align to TRBD2. The specimen was whole blood. The clonotype comes from an adult who was a healthcare worker with PCR-confirmed SARS-CoV-2 infection or an uninfected control (not recorded which). The CDR3 DNA is TGTGCCAGCAGCTTAGATCTAGCGGGGGGACAAGAGACCCAGTACTTC. This translates into CASSLDLAGGQETQYF.